These 2 T cell receptor beta chains were sequenced from one sample in a study of cytomegalovirus exposure and HLA in healthy donors. Primers: 60 Vbeta forward and 13 Jbeta reverse. Sequenced by immunoSEQ multiplex PCR; TCRdb stores in-frame clones only, minus some. This sample contains approximately 130,000 clones. Specimen: PBMCs. These receptors all come from an older woman in good health and CMV-seronegative.

The genes are TRBV5-4 and TRBJ2-3; the D gene is possibly TRBD1 (6 bases). Germline-derived CDR1 and CDR2 are SGHNT and YYREEE (reference sequence). The CDR3 contains 15 residues. Trimming removed 2 bases at V and 1 base at J, with 11 bases between. The DNA of the CDR3 is TGTGCCAGCAGCTTCACCCGACAGGGCACAGATACGCAGTATTTT. It yields the protein CASSFTRQGTDTQYF. Based on the CDR3 plus reference TRBV5-4 and TRBJ2-3, the full variable domain is ETGVTQSPTHLIKTRGQQVTLRCSSQSGHNTVSWYQQALGQGPQFIFQYYREEENGRGNFPPRFSGLQFPNYSSELNVNALELDDSALYLCASSFTRQGTDTQYFGPGTRLTVL.

This chain links TRBV5-4 with TRBJ2-3, with no clear D. The ends were cut back, 0 bases at V and 1 base at J, with 12 bases in the middle. This CDR3 has 16 residues. Germline V gene data show CDR1 as SGHNT and CDR2 as YYREEE (reference sequence). CDR3 DNA: TGTGCCAGCAGCTTGGGATTGGGTGGGCGCACAGATACGCAGTATTTT. Protein sequence: CASSLGLGGRTDTQYF.